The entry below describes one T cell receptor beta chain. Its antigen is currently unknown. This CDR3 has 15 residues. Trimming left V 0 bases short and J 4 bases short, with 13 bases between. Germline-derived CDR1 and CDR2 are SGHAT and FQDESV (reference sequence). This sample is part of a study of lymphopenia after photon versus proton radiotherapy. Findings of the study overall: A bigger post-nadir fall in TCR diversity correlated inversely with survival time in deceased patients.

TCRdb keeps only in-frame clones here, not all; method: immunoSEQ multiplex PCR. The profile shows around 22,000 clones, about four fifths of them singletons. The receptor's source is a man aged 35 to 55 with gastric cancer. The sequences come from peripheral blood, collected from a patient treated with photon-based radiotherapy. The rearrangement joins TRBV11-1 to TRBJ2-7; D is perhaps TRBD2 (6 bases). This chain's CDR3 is CASSLAVGGVYEQYF. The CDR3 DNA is TGTGCCAGCAGCTTAGCAGTTGGCGGGGTTTACGAGCAGTACTTC.